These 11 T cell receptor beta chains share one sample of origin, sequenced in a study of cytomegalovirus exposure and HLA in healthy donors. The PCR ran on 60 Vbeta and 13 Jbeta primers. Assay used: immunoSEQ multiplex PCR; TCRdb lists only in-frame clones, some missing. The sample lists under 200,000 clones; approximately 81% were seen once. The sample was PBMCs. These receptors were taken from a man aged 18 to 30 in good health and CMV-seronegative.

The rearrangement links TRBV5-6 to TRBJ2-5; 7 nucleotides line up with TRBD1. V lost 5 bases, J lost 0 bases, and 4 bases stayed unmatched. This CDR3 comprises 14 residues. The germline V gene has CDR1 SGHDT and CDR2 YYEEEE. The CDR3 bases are TGTGCCAGCAGTAGGGGACAGTACCAAGAGACCCAGTACTTC. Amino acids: CASSRGQYQETQYF.

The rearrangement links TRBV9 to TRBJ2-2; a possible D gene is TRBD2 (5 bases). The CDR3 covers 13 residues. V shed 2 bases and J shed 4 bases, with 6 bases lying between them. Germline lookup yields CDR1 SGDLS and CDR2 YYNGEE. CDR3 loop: CASSVLATGELFF. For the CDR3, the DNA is TGTGCCAGCAGCGTTCTAGCCACCGGGGAGCTGTTTTTT.

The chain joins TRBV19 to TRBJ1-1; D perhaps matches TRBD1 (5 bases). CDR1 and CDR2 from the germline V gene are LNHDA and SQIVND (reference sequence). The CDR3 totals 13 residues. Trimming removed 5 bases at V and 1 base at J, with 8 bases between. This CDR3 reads CASSGGKNTEAFF. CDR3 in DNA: TGTGCCAGTAGTGGGGGGAAGAACACTGAAGCTTTCTTT. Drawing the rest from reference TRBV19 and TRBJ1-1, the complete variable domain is DGGITQSPKYLFRKEGQNVTLSCEQNLNHDAMYWYRQDPGQGLRLIYYSQIVNDFQKGDIAEGYSVSREKKESFPLTVTSAQKNPTAFYLCASSGGKNTEAFFGQGTRLTVV.

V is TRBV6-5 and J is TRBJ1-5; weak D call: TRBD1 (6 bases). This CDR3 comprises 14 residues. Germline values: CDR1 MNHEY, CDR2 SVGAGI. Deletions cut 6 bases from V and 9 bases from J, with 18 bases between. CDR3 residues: CASSRGHPGLPQHF. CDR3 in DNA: TGTGCCAGCAGCAGGGGCCATCCCGGGTTGCCCCAGCATTTT.

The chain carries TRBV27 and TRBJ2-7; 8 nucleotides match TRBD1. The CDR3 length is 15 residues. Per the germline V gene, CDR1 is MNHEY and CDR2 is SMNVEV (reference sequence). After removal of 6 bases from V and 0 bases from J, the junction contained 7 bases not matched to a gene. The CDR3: CASRLWGQDSYEQYF. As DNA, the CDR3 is TGTGCCAGCAGGCTTTGGGGACAGGACTCCTACGAGCAGTACTTC.

The CDR3 nucleotides are TGTGCCAGCAGTTTAACTAGCGGGGGTTTGGTTGAGCAGTTCTTC. Protein sequence: CASSLTSGGLVEQFF. The chain combines TRBV27 with TRBJ2-1, with TRBD2 identical over 11 bases. This CDR3 is 15 amino acids long. Germline trimming cut 2 bases from V and 9 bases from J; bases unmatched to any gene: 6. Germline CDR1 is MNHEY and CDR2 is SMNVEV (reference sequence).

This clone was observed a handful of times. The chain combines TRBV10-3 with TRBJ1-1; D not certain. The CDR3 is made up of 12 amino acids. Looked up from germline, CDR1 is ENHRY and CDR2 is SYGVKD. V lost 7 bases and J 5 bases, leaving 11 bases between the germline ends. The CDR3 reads CAINRGGTEAFF. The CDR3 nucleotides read TGTGCCATCAACCGCGGAGGTACTGAAGCTTTCTTT.

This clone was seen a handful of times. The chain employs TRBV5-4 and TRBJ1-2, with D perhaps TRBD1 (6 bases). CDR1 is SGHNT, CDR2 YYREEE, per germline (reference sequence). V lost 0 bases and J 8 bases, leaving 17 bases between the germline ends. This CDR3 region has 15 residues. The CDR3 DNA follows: TGTGCCAGCAGCTTGGGGACAGAGGCGGTGGGCGGCTACACCTTC. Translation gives CASSLGTEAVGGYTF. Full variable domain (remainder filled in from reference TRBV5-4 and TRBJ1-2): ETGVTQSPTHLIKTRGQQVTLRCSSQSGHNTVSWYQQALGQGPQFIFQYYREEENGRGNFPPRFSGLQFPNYSSELNVNALELDDSALYLCASSLGTEAVGGYTFGSGTRLTVV.

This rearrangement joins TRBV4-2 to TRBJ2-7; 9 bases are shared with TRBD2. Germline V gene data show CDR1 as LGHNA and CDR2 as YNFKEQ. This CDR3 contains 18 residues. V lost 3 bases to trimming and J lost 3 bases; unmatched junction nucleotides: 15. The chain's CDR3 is CASSQGVSGGARGYEQYF. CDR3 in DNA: TGTGCCAGCAGCCAGGGGGTTAGCGGGGGCGCGAGGGGCTACGAGCAGTACTTC.

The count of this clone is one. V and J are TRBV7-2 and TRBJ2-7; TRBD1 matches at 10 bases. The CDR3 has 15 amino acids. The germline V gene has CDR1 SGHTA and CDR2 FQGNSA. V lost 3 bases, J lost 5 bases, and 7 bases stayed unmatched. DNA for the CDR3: TGTGCCAGCAGCTTGATGACAGGGGGCGTCGACGAGCAGTACTTC. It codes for CASSLMTGGVDEQYF.

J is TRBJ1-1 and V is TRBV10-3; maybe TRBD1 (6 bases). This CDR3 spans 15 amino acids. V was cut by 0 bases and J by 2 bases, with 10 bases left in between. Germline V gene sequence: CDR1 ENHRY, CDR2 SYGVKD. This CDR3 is CAISESDRANTEAFF. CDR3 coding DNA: TGTGCCATCAGTGAGTCGGACAGAGCTAACACTGAAGCTTTCTTT.